This T cell receptor (beta chain) was sequenced in a study of blood T cell repertoires in COVID-19. Study context: The United States, Italy and Spain provided the acute and convalescent COVID-19 samples. Nucleic acid was either cDNA or gDNA, and it came from T cells, B-cell-depleted T cells, or PBMCs.

Resolution of symptoms, clearance, or two negative PCRs was present in recovered Cohort 3 donors. CDR3 length: 11 residues. Trimming removed 6 bases from V and 8 bases from J, with 13 bases in between. Germline V gene lookup returns CDR1 DFQATT and CDR2 SNEGSKA (reference sequence). The method was immunoSEQ multiplex PCR; TCRdb's version includes in-frame clones alone and lacks a portion of them. The table includes about 190,000 clones, about 81% detected once. The sequence was collected from a woman in her thirties who had recovered from COVID-19. The V and J genes are TRBV20-1 and TRBJ1-2; TRBD1 is a possible D gene (6 bases). Sequencing was done on a sample of PBMCs or T cells enriched from blood (not recorded which). In nucleotides, the CDR3 is TGCAGTGCAACACAGGGTTGGGGCTACACCTTC. The encoded protein is CSATQGWGYTF.